The entry below describes one TCR beta chain. Its antigen remains unidentified. This sample stems from a study of T cell repertoires in cytomegalovirus infection. Study context: CMV epitopes, recently identified HLA-C-restricted and well-studied HLA-B-restricted, were used. Shared public TCR beta signatures pointed to both CMV infection and a matching HLA type.

The V and J ends lost 2 bases and 5 bases respectively, with 9 bases between them. CDR3 size: 13 residues. Looked up from germline, CDR1 is SNHLY and CDR2 is FYNNEI. MiXCR, applied by TCRdb to the reads, yields one record per CDR3 protein. The repertoire holds hundreds of thousands of distinct CDR3 sequences, with under 40% as singletons. The chain links TRBV2 to TRBJ2-5; D uncertain. The sequencing here drew on cultured CD8+ T cells from PBMCs, taken from culture after CMV antigen stimulation. The clonotype comes from a human donor in good health (CMV status not recorded). Some clones in this sample may be carry-over from other donors' samples. The CDR3 region has the DNA TGTGCCAGCAGTGAAATAGAGCAGGAGACCCAGTACTTC. Translating gives CASSEIEQETQYF.